The T cell receptor (beta chain) described here comes from a study of blood T cells in healthy people across ages. Study-wide findings and caveats: It was the long-lived donors that had more naive CD4+ cells and higher diversity than aged donors.

PCR was performed a second time for roughly 7 to 12 cycles using a sample-barcoded 5' primer and a J-beta primer mix. TCRdb used MiXCR to reprocess the 5' RACE reads, holding one entry per CDR3 protein. The table includes roughly 640,000 distinct CDR3 sequences, about 30% detected once. Trimming shortened V by 9 bases and J by 2 bases, and 16 bases separated the two germline ends. Germline values: CDR1 KGHDR, CDR2 SFDVKD. The CDR3 is 14 residues long. The sample holds many counts of this clonotype. The target antigen is unknown. The chain uses TRBV24-1 and TRBJ2-7; D remains ambiguous. This TCR derives from an elderly woman in good health. Sequencing was carried out using blood. The CDR3 region is CATPPPGFPYEQYF. CDR3 nucleotide sequence: TGTGCCACCCCGCCTCCCGGGTTCCCCTACGAGCAGTACTTC.